This TCR beta chain comes out of a study of T cells in Graves' hyperthyroidism and ophthalmopathy. Study information: The blood sample was taken at first diagnosis, before treatment began. Study results and limitations: Model predictions of ophthalmopathy came a median roughly 6.4 months before onset. Most clonotypes expanded in thyroid above 0.001 were likewise present in blood.

CDR1 DFQATT and CDR2 SNEGSKA come from the germline V gene (reference sequence). This CDR3 has 16 amino acids. V gave up 3 bases and J gave up 5 bases; unmatched junction bases: 9. Investigators excluded patients with uncontrolled infection, other autoimmune disease, pregnancy or lactation. As to this clonotype: Its antigen is still unknown.

Researchers amplified the TCR beta CDR3 regions from RNA transcripts. An initial round of RT-PCR targeting the TCR CDR3 relied on the HTBI primer set. TCRdb fed the multiplex PCR reads into MiXCR, producing one record per CDR3 protein. The sample lists over 350,000 distinct CDR3 sequences, about a fifth occurring once. The sequenced material came from blood. This TCR was recovered from a man between 18 and 29 years old with Graves' ophthalmopathy. V usage is TRBV20-1 and J usage is TRBJ2-2, with 10 bases identical to TRBD2. In DNA, the CDR3 is TGCAGTGCTAGCCCAGCGGGGGGGCCAGGGACCGGGGAGCTGTTTTTT. The encoded protein is CSASPAGGPGTGELFF.